These T cell receptor beta chains were read from a single sample in a study of blood T cell repertoires in COVID-19. Data came from immunoSEQ multiplex PCR; TCRdb stores just in-frame clones and leaves some out. This table has tens of thousands of clones, approximately 85% appearing once. Source material: peripheral blood. Receptors originate from a man aged 80 or over with acute or convalescent COVID-19. Both conserved end residues are part of each CDR3. The D gene is left open where the match is weak. Only some rows state a clone size, as once, few, many or a class for expanded clones.

clone size,V gene,D gene,J gene,CDR3 DNA,CDR3 protein
NA,TRBV4-1,NA,TRBJ1-6,TGCGCCAGCAGCCATGATACGACCGGGACAACGAATTCACCCCTCCACTTT,CASSHDTTGTTNSPLHF
NA,TRBV2,TRBD2,TRBJ2-3,TGTGCCAGCAGTCAGTCGGGGGGACCGGGAGATACGCAGTATTTT,CASSQSGGPGDTQYF
NA,TRBV7-2,TRBD1,TRBJ1-5,TGTGCCAGCAGGAGACAGGGGCAACAGCCCCAGCATTTT,CASRRQGQQPQHF
NA,TRBV28,TRBD1,TRBJ2-2,TGTGCCAGCAGGCGAGGACAGGGGAACACCGGGGAGCTGTTTTTT,CASRRGQGNTGELFF
NA,TRBV18,TRBD1,TRBJ1-1,TGTGCCAGCTCACCCTCGAACAGGGGGCGGTCGATCACTGAAGCTTTCTTT,CASSPSNRGRSITEAFF
once,TRBV5-5,NA,TRBJ2-5,TGTGCCAGCAGCTCCCCGGGGCAAGAGACCCAGTACTTC,CASSSPGQETQYF
NA,TRBV3-1/TRBV3-2,NA,TRBJ2-3,TGTGCCAGCAGCCAAGGTGTAAATACGCAGTATTTT,CASSQGVNTQYF
NA,TRBV5-4,NA,TRBJ2-7,TGTGCCAGCAGCTTGAGGAGGGCCTGGAATACCGAGCAGTACTTC,CASSLRRAWNTEQYF
once,TRBV30,NA,TRBJ1-1,TGTGCCTGGAGTGGAAGGGGCACTGAAGCTTTCTTT,CAWSGRGTEAFF
NA,TRBV4-1,NA,TRBJ1-4,TGCGCCAGCAGCCAAGATCAGGCAACTAATGAAAAACTGTTTTTT,CASSQDQATNEKLFF
once,TRBV5-1,NA,TRBJ2-7,TGCGCCAGCAGCTTCACGGGAGAGAACTACGAGCAGTACTTC,CASSFTGENYEQYF
NA,TRBV18,NA,TRBJ1-2,TGTGCCAGCTCACCTAGAGGCAGAGATAACTATGGCTACACCTTC,CASSPRGRDNYGYTF
NA,TRBV5-4,NA,TRBJ2-2,TGTGCCAGCAGCTTGGGAGGGTGGACCGGGGAGCTGTTTTTT,CASSLGGWTGELFF
NA,TRBV7-3,TRBD1,TRBJ2-5,TGTGCCAGCAGCCCTACCCGCGACAGGGGCCCGGGGACCCAGTACTTC,CASSPTRDRGPGTQYF
once,TRBV9,TRBD2,TRBJ2-3,TGTGCCAGCAGGAGTAGCGGGGCTAGCACAGATACGCAGTATTTT,CASRSSGASTDTQYF
NA,TRBV7-8,TRBD1,TRBJ2-5,TGTGCCAGCAGCTTAGGGACAGGGGGCGCCTCAGTCGGTCAAGAGACCCAGTACTTC,CASSLGTGGASVGQETQYF
NA,TRBV30,TRBD1,TRBJ2-3,TGTGCCTGGAGTAATAGGGACAGGGGTCTCCCACACGCGGATACGCAGTATTTT,CAWSNRDRGLPHADTQYF
NA,TRBV5-1,NA,TRBJ2-1,TGCGCCAGCAGCGCCGGAGAAATCCGGGAGAAATTCTTC,CASSAGEIREKFF
few,TRBV5-1,NA,TRBJ1-1,TGCGCCAGCAGCTTGGCCGGACAGAACACTGAAGCTTTCTTT,CASSLAGQNTEAFF
NA,TRBV4-3,TRBD1,TRBJ1-5,TGCGCCAGCAGCCAAGATCTTGGGACAGGGGGCGATTATAGCAATCAGCCCCAGCATTTT,CASSQDLGTGGDYSNQPQHF
NA,TRBV24-1,TRBD1,TRBJ2-3,TGTGCCACCAGTGACTCCGGGACAGGGAGGGCAGATACGCAGTATTTT,CATSDSGTGRADTQYF
NA,TRBV7-2,NA,TRBJ1-5,TGTGCCAGCAGCTTAGTACAGGGAGAAGGTCAGCCCCAGCATTTT,CASSLVQGEGQPQHF
NA,TRBV4-2,TRBD2,TRBJ2-3,TGTGCCAGCAGCCAAGTCCGGGGACTAGCGGGACCTAGCACAGATACGCAGTATTTT,CASSQVRGLAGPSTDTQYF
once,TRBV3-1/TRBV3-2,NA,TRBJ2-7,TGTGCCAGCAGCCAAGACAGGGGATGGTACGAGCAGTACTTC,CASSQDRGWYEQYF
NA,TRBV9,NA,TRBJ1-3,TGTGCCAGCTCTTACTCTGGAAACACCATATATTTT,CASSYSGNTIYF
NA,TRBV28,NA,TRBJ2-2,TGTGCCAGCAGTCCCAATAATTTGATGTCGGGTATCAACACCGGGGAGCTGTTTTTT,CASSPNNLMSGINTGELFF
few,TRBV27,NA,TRBJ1-6,TGTGCCACCACTAGGGAGCTCCATAATTCACCCCTCCACTTT,CATTRELHNSPLHF
NA,TRBV30,NA,TRBJ2-1,TGTGCCCACGGGGTGGCTAACTCCTACAATGAGCAGTTCTTC,CAHGVANSYNEQFF
once,TRBV5-3,TRBD1,TRBJ2-3,TGTGCCAGAAACGTGAACCGGGACAGTAACACAGATACGCAGTATTTT,CARNVNRDSNTDTQYF
NA,TRBV27,NA,TRBJ2-7,TGTGCCAGCAGTTTTTCCAGGGCAGCTCGAAGCGAGCAGTACTTC,CASSFSRAARSEQYF
NA,TRBV27,TRBD2,TRBJ2-3,TGTGCCAGCAGTACTAGCGGGAGGGCTACTAGCACAGATACGCAGTATTTT,CASSTSGRATSTDTQYF
NA,TRBV27,TRBD1,TRBJ1-6,TGTGCCAGCAGTTTATGGCAGGGGGCTGAGTCACCCCTCCACTTT,CASSLWQGAESPLHF
NA,TRBV6-2/TRBV6-3,TRBD2,TRBJ2-5,TGTGCCAGCAGTTACGTCCTAGCGGGACCGCAAGAGACCCAGTACTTC,CASSYVLAGPQETQYF
NA,TRBV4-3,NA,TRBJ1-1,TGCGCCAGCAGCCAAGATTGGGAGGCCTCTGGCATGAACACTGAAGCTTTCTTT,CASSQDWEASGMNTEAFF
NA,TRBV10-3,TRBD1,TRBJ2-1,TGTGCCAGAGGACAGGGACCCGATGAGCAGTTCTTC,CARGQGPDEQFF
once,TRBV7-9,TRBD1,TRBJ1-1,TGTGCCAGCAGCTTAGGTTCCGGGACAGGGGGCGGCACTGAAGCTTTCTTT,CASSLGSGTGGGTEAFF
NA,TRBV11-2,TRBD1,TRBJ2-7,TGTGCCAGCAGCCTTTTGACAGGGAACTACGAGCAGTACTTC,CASSLLTGNYEQYF
NA,TRBV7-2,TRBD2,TRBJ2-3,TGTGCCAGCAGCTTAAGCGGGGGAACGGATACGCAGTATTTT,CASSLSGGTDTQYF
NA,TRBV28,NA,TRBJ1-1,TGTGCCAGCAGTCTAGGGGGTGCACCTAGCATGAACACTGAAGCTTTCTTT,CASSLGGAPSMNTEAFF
NA,TRBV21-1,NA,TRBJ2-7,TGTGCCAGCAGCTCGGATGATGCACAGGGGCCCGACTACGAGCAGTACTTC,CASSSDDAQGPDYEQYF
NA,TRBV19,TRBD1,TRBJ2-3,TGTGCCAGTAGCAGCGACAGGGGCTCTAGCACAGATACGCAGTATTTT,CASSSDRGSSTDTQYF
NA,TRBV30,TRBD1,TRBJ1-6,TGTGCCTGGAGTGCGCTAGGGACAGGGGGCAAGGATTCACCCCTCCACTTT,CAWSALGTGGKDSPLHF
NA,TRBV7-2,NA,TRBJ2-3,TGTGCCAGCAGCTTAGGGCGGCCCACAGATACGCAGTATTTT,CASSLGRPTDTQYF
NA,TRBV4-3,NA,TRBJ1-2,TGCGCCAGCAGCCAAGATGGCTTCTCCTATGGCTACACCTTC,CASSQDGFSYGYTF
NA,TRBV29-1,NA,TRBJ1-4,TGCAGCGTGGAGACAGTGGAAAAACTGTTTTTT,CSVETVEKLFF
NA,TRBV10-3,TRBD2,TRBJ2-3,TGTGCCATCGGGGATTACAAGGGAGGGCCGTATACGCAGTATTTT,CAIGDYKGGPYTQYF
NA,TRBV5-4,TRBD2,TRBJ2-2,TGTGCCAGCAGCTCAATGCTAGCGGGAGGGGACACCGGGGAGCTGTTTTTT,CASSSMLAGGDTGELFF
NA,TRBV28,TRBD2,TRBJ2-5,TGTGCCAGCAGCCCTCCCTCTGGGGGGGTACAAGAGACCCAGTACTTC,CASSPPSGGVQETQYF
NA,TRBV7-9,TRBD1,TRBJ1-2,TGTGCCAGCAGCTTCGGACAGGGGGCAGAAGGCTACACCTTC,CASSFGQGAEGYTF
NA,TRBV19,NA,TRBJ1-4,TGTGCCAGTAGTCGTCGCCGGGACACGTATGAAAAACTGTTTTTT,CASSRRRDTYEKLFF
NA,TRBV28,TRBD2,TRBJ2-7,TGTGCCAGCAGTTCCCCGACTAGCGGGGGAGCCTACGAGCAGTACTTC,CASSSPTSGGAYEQYF
NA,TRBV9,NA,TRBJ1-1,TGTGCCAGCAGCCCACGAGTGAACACTGAAGCTTTCTTT,CASSPRVNTEAFF
NA,TRBV5-1,NA,TRBJ2-1,TGCGCCAGCAGCTTGGACACAGCCTACAATGAGCAGTTCTTC,CASSLDTAYNEQFF
NA,TRBV7-2,NA,TRBJ1-1,TGTGCCAGCAGCCCCCACGTACAGTTCATGAACACTGAAGCTTTCTTT,CASSPHVQFMNTEAFF
NA,TRBV19,NA,TRBJ2-7,TGTGCCAGTAGTCCGAATAGCCGGTACGAGCAGTACTTC,CASSPNSRYEQYF
few,TRBV19,TRBD1,TRBJ1-5,TGTGCCAGTAGTCCACAGGGGGCGAGGGGCAATCAGCCCCAGCATTTT,CASSPQGARGNQPQHF
NA,TRBV27,TRBD2,TRBJ2-3,TGTGCCAGCAGGAGGACTAGCGGTAGTAGCACAGATACGCAGTATTTT,CASRRTSGSSTDTQYF
NA,TRBV7-9,NA,TRBJ2-5,TGTGCCAGCAGCGCGTCGGGCGGGTCAGAGACCCAGTACTTC,CASSASGGSETQYF
once,TRBV19,NA,TRBJ1-2,TGTGCCAGTAGTATGAGGGTCAACTATGGCTACACCTTC,CASSMRVNYGYTF